Below, 7 T cell receptor beta chains from the same sample are listed, as sequenced in a study of blood T cell repertoires in COVID-19. Clones were sequenced by immunoSEQ multiplex PCR, and TCRdb holds only the in-frame ones, with some missing. The sample has around 140,000 clones, around 88% seen once. The sample was peripheral blood. These receptors all come from a middle-aged man with acute or convalescent COVID-19.

The V gene is TRBV5-1, the J gene TRBJ2-2; 8 bases are a match to TRBD2. CDR3 length equals 17 residues. The V gene end was trimmed by 3 bases and the J gene end by 2 bases; junction bases not matched to a gene: 9. The germline V gene encodes CDR1 SGHRS and CDR2 YFSETQ. DNA of the CDR3: TGCGCCAGCAGCTCGATCCCGAGCGGGGGAAACACCGGGGAGCTGTTTTTT. Amino acid sequence: CASSSIPSGGNTGELFF.

This clone has only a few counts. The V and J genes are TRBV5-1 and TRBJ1-5; D remains unclear. The CDR3 covers 14 residues. The germline V gene has CDR1 SGHRS and CDR2 YFSETQ. The V gene lost 0 bases and the J gene lost 2 bases, with 6 bases spanning the gap. CDR3 sequence (DNA): TGCGCCAGCAGCTTGGGAGTGGGCAATCAGCCCCAGCATTTT. Protein sequence: CASSLGVGNQPQHF.

The DNA for the CDR3 is TGTGCCAGCAGCTCCGGGACAGGGGGCACTGAAGCTTTCTTT. Translation: CASSSGTGGTEAFF. The chain joins TRBV7-3 to TRBJ1-1; TRBD1 aligns across 11 bases. The CDR3 is made up of 14 amino acids. V trimming: 4 bases; J trimming: 4 bases; junction bases outside the gene matches: 2. Germline V lookup: CDR1 SGHTA, CDR2 FQGTGA.

V gene TRBV5-1 combines with J gene TRBJ2-2; 12 nucleotides agree with TRBD2. Losses at the gene ends were 8 bases for V and 3 bases for J; bases not matched to a gene: 5. The germline gives CDR1 SGHRS, CDR2 YFSETQ. This CDR3 is 15 amino acids long. This CDR3 is CASSTSGGYTGELFF. In DNA, the CDR3 is TGCGCCAGTTCGACTAGCGGGGGTTACACCGGGGAGCTGTTTTTT.

The rearrangement uses TRBV2 and TRBJ1-5, with 8 nucleotides matching TRBD1. Unmatched junction bases numbered 2, after V lost 6 bases and J lost 4 bases. Per the germline V gene, CDR1 is SNHLY and CDR2 is FYNNEI. CDR3 length equals 13 residues. CDR3 in DNA: TGTGCCAGCAGATGGACAGGGAATCAGCCCCAGCATTTT. This gives the protein CASRWTGNQPQHF.

The chain uses TRBV6-4 and TRBJ2-1; possibly TRBD2 for D (6 bases). This CDR3 has 15 amino acids. CDR1 is MRHNA and CDR2 is SNTAGT in the germline V gene. The V gene lost 5 bases and the J gene lost 1 base, with 12 bases spanning the gap. CDR3 nucleotides: TGTGCCAGCAGTTCCATGGCGGGATCCTACAATGAGCAGTTCTTC. It specifies CASSSMAGSYNEQFF.

The chain combines TRBV5-1 with TRBJ2-1; 11 bases line up with TRBD1. Germline trimming cut 4 bases from V and 1 base from J; bases unmatched to any gene: 16. Per germline, CDR1 SGHRS and CDR2 YFSETQ. The CDR3 is 20 amino acids. The CDR3: CASSPQSGTGGSKSYNEQFF. CDR3 coding DNA: TGCGCCAGCAGCCCTCAGTCCGGGACAGGGGGATCTAAGTCCTACAATGAGCAGTTCTTC. Supplemented by reference TRBV5-1 and TRBJ2-1, the full variable domain reads KAGVTQTPRYLIKTRGQQVTLSCSPISGHRSVSWYQQTPGQGLQFLFEYFSETQRNKGNFPGRFSGRQFSNSRSEMNVSTLELGDSALYLCASSPQSGTGGSKSYNEQFFGPGTRLTVL.